Listed here are 26 T cell receptor beta chains from one sample, sequenced in a study of blood T cell repertoires in COVID-19. Assay used: immunoSEQ multiplex PCR; TCRdb lists only in-frame clones, some missing. There are 250,000 to 350,000 clones in the sample; roughly 91% occur only once, and 0.7% to 0.9% lies in the top ten. Sample: peripheral blood. These TCRs come from a man aged 30 to 45 with acute or convalescent COVID-19.

The table lists this clone with a few counts. The V gene is TRBV7-9, the J gene TRBJ1-1, with D possibly TRBD1 on 5 matching bases. Germline-derived CDR1 and CDR2 are SEHNR and FQNEAQ (reference sequence). This CDR3 has 14 residues. V lost 1 base and J lost 8, with 14 bases in between. The CDR3 DNA reads TGTGCCAGCAGCTTAGACGGGGGAGTGAGGGAAGCTTTCTTT. Amino acids: CASSLDGGVREAFF. The variable domain in full, with the rest retrieved from reference TRBV7-9 and TRBJ1-1, is DTGVSQNPRHKITKRGQNVTFRCDPISEHNRLYWYRQTLGQGPEFLTYFQNEAQLEKSRLLSDRFSAERPKGSFSTLEIQRTEQGDSAMYLCASSLDGGVREAFFGQGTRLTVV.

This chain uses TRBV19 with TRBJ1-2; D gene unclear. Germline V CDR1 and CDR2: LNHDA, SQIVND (reference sequence). This CDR3 region has 15 residues. V gave up 3 bases and J gave up 1 base, with 12 bases separating them. The DNA of the CDR3 is TGTGCCAGTAGTATCGGGTCCCCGATTAACTATGGCTACACCTTC. As protein: CASSIGSPINYGYTF. The full variable domain, with the rest looked up from reference TRBV19 and TRBJ1-2, is DGGITQSPKYLFRKEGQNVTLSCEQNLNHDAMYWYRQDPGQGLRLIYYSQIVNDFQKGDIAEGYSVSREKKESFPLTVTSAQKNPTAFYLCASSIGSPINYGYTFGSGTRLTVV.

This chain uses TRBV6-6 with TRBJ1-1; 11 bases are shared with TRBD1. Germline loops: CDR1 MNHNY, CDR2 SVGAGI (reference sequence). The V and J ends lost 6 bases and 4 bases, in that order; junction bases with no gene match: 4. The CDR3 is 14 residues long. This CDR3 is CASRRDRGGTEAFF. The DNA for the CDR3 is TGTGCCAGCAGGCGGGACAGGGGGGGCACTGAAGCTTTCTTT.

The J gene is TRBJ1-2, the V gene TRBV6-5; 8 bases map to TRBD1. The germline V gene has CDR1 MNHEY and CDR2 SVGAGI. There are 13 residues in the CDR3. The junction had 7 bases not matched to a gene; V was cut back by 5 bases and J by 8 bases. CDR3 DNA sequence: TGTGCCAGCAGTCAATGGACAGGGAAGGGCTACACCTTC. This gives the protein CASSQWTGKGYTF.

The genes are TRBV19 and TRBJ2-5; TRBD2 matches at 9 bases. The CDR3 is made up of 14 amino acids. The V gene end was trimmed by 4 bases and the J gene end by 5 bases; junction bases not matched to a gene: 5. Germline loops: CDR1 LNHDA, CDR2 SQIVND (reference sequence). CDR3 sequence (DNA): TGTGCCAGTAGTAGCGGGGGGGCCGGTGAGACCCAGTACTTC. Translation: CASSSGGAGETQYF.

V is TRBV28 and J is TRBJ2-7, with D possibly TRBD1 on 5 matching bases. CDR3 size: 13 residues. Deletions cut 6 bases from V and 2 bases from J, with 11 bases between. CDR1 MDHEN and CDR2 SYDVKM come from the germline V gene. The CDR3 region has the DNA TGTGCCAGCAGGAGGACATCAGCCTACGAGCAGTACTTC. This gives the protein CASRRTSAYEQYF.

This clone was detected once. This sequence joins TRBV10-1 and TRBJ2-1, with 7 bases identical to TRBD1. CDR1 and CDR2 (germline): WNHNN, SYGVQD (reference sequence). This CDR3 is 13 amino acids long. The ends lost 8 bases at V and 9 bases at J; junction bases unmatched: 10. CDR3 amino acids: CASSRLRQGEQFF. The CDR3 DNA reads as TGCGCCAGCTCAAGACTAAGACAGGGTGAGCAGTTCTTC.

The V and J genes are TRBV20-1 and TRBJ2-1, with D perhaps TRBD2 (6 bases). V gave up 3 bases and J gave up 8 bases, with 8 bases separating them. The CDR3 has 11 residues. Germline CDR1 DFQATT, CDR2 SNEGSKA (reference sequence). CDR3 sequence: CSARGGHEQFF. The CDR3 nucleotides read TGCAGTGCTAGGGGGGGTCATGAGCAGTTCTTC.

This clone was picked up a small number of times. The rearrangement joins TRBV30 to TRBJ1-5, with 12 bases matching TRBD1. The CDR3 runs to 17 residues. V lost 4 bases and J lost 1; bases outside the gene matches: 8. Germline CDR1 reads GTSNPN; CDR2 reads SVGIG (reference sequence). The CDR3 spells CAWTPGTGGRSNQPQHF. The CDR3 bases are TGTGCCTGGACTCCCGGGACAGGGGGCAGGAGCAATCAGCCCCAGCATTTT.

The chain couples TRBV7-3 to TRBJ1-1; D ambiguous. This CDR3 comprises 14 residues. Trimming took 3 bases from V and 4 from J, leaving 12 bases between them. From germline, CDR1 is SGHTA and CDR2 FQGTGA. This chain's CDR3 is CASSFEASGTEAFF. The CDR3 DNA follows: TGTGCCAGCAGCTTTGAAGCGTCGGGCACTGAAGCTTTCTTT.

The gene calls are TRBV28 and TRBJ1-1; TRBD1 matches at 7 bases. Trimming at V came to 5 bases and at J to 4 bases, leaving 7 bases not matched to a gene. The CDR3 has 14 amino acids. From germline, CDR1 is MDHEN and CDR2 SYDVKM. The CDR3 nucleotides read TGTGCCAGCAGTCTACCGCAGGGGGTCACTGAAGCTTTCTTT. Protein: CASSLPQGVTEAFF.

This sequence joins TRBV18 and TRBJ2-5; D possibly corresponds to TRBD2 (6 bases). V was trimmed by 4 bases and J by 0 bases, leaving 9 bases between them. Germline V CDR1 and CDR2: KGHSH, LQKENI. This CDR3 comprises 14 residues. DNA for the CDR3: TGTGCCAGCTCACTCCGGGACTACCAAGAGACCCAGTACTTC. This encodes CASSLRDYQETQYF.

V gene TRBV3-1 (or the pseudogene TRBV3-2) combines with J gene TRBJ1-2, with 7 bases lining up with TRBD1. The ends lost 5 bases at V and 7 bases at J; junction bases unmatched: 7. The CDR3 totals 13 residues. Germline CDR1 is LGHDT and CDR2 is YNNKEL (reference sequence). In DNA, the CDR3 is TGTGCCAGCAGCGGCGACAGGGACCGTGGCTACACCTTC. Its protein product is CASSGDRDRGYTF.

The J gene is TRBJ1-1, the V gene TRBV11-3; D is unresolved. Germline CDR1 is SGHNT and CDR2 is YENEEA. CDR3 length equals 13 residues. V was trimmed by 0 bases and J by 4 bases, leaving 6 bases between them. The CDR3 reads CASSLERSTEAFF. For the CDR3, the DNA is TGTGCCAGCAGCTTAGAGAGGTCCACTGAAGCTTTCTTT.

The rearrangement joins TRBV4-2 to TRBJ2-2; 14 nucleotides match TRBD2. There are 16 residues in the CDR3. V dropped 1 base and J dropped 13; count of bases not matched to a gene: 8. The germline V gene encodes CDR1 LGHNA and CDR2 YNFKEQ. The CDR3 DNA is TGTGCCAGCAGCCAAGCGGGACTAGCGGGGGTGGATCGGCTGTTTTTT. This sequence encodes CASSQAGLAGVDRLFF.

The rearrangement links TRBV30 to TRBJ2-3; tentative D call: TRBD2 (8 bases). Germline loops: CDR1 GTSNPN, CDR2 SVGIG (reference sequence). Trimming took 1 base from V and 4 from J, leaving 36 bases between them. The CDR3 is 22 amino acids. CDR3 sequence (DNA): TGTGCCTGGAGTGCCGGCCCCCGGACTAGCAGAGGGGGCTTTTCGGGAGCAGATACGCAGTATTTT. Translating gives CAWSAGPRTSRGGFSGADTQYF.

This chain connects TRBV11-2 to TRBJ1-1, with 7 bases aligning to TRBD1. V lost 5 bases, J lost 6 bases, and 6 bases stayed unmatched. The CDR3 is 13 residues long. CDR1 and CDR2 from the germline V gene are SGHAT and FQNNGV. CDR3 in DNA: TGTGCCAGCAGCCGAGACAGGGAGGCTGAAGCTTTCTTT. Encoded protein: CASSRDREAEAFF.

V and J are TRBV14 and TRBJ2-1, with 12 bases lining up with TRBD2. CDR3 length: 14 residues. Unmatched junction bases numbered 5, after V lost 6 bases and J lost 8 bases. CDR1 and CDR2 (germline): SGHDN, FVKESK. The CDR3 loop reads CASSGTSGPYEQFF. In nucleotides, the CDR3 is TGTGCCAGCAGTGGGACTAGCGGGCCCTATGAGCAGTTCTTC.

The chain is built from TRBV5-6 and TRBJ1-2; 7 bases agree with TRBD1. Trimming removed 4 bases from V and 7 bases from J; junction bases left unmatched: 7. CDR1 is SGHDT, CDR2 YYEEEE, per germline. There are 13 residues in the CDR3. CDR3 sequence (DNA): TGTGCCAGCAGCGCCAGGGGGGCGCGTGGCTACACCTTC. Amino acids: CASSARGARGYTF.

The chain is built from TRBV28 and TRBJ2-1; 7 bases map to TRBD2. Germline V CDR1 and CDR2: MDHEN, SYDVKM. V was pared by 5 bases and J by 12 bases, with 7 bases of the junction left unmatched. The CDR3 has 12 residues. The CDR3 DNA reads as TGTGCCAGCAGTCATGGGAGGGGCGGGCAGTTCTTC. Protein: CASSHGRGGQFF.

The chain carries TRBV19 and TRBJ1-6; weak D call: TRBD1 (5 bases). The CDR3 extends over 13 amino acids. Trimming stripped 7 bases from V and 10 bases from J, with 14 bases between. CDR1 is LNHDA and CDR2 is SQIVND in the germline V gene (reference sequence). Here the CDR3 reads CASTEEGLSPLHF. DNA of the CDR3: TGTGCCAGTACCGAGGAGGGGCTATCACCCCTCCACTTT.

The chain couples TRBV6-5 to TRBJ2-2, with 8 bases lining up with TRBD2. Germline CDR1 MNHEY, CDR2 SVGAGI. There are 15 residues in the CDR3. Unmatched junction bases numbered 2, after V lost 5 bases and J lost 0 bases. The CDR3 DNA reads as TGTGCCAGCAGTCCAGCGGGGGCGAACACCGGGGAGCTGTTTTTT. It yields the protein CASSPAGANTGELFF.

The chain recombines TRBV7-9 with TRBJ1-3; unclear D gene. This CDR3 comprises 15 residues. The germline CDR1 and CDR2 sequences are SEHNR and FQNEAQ (reference sequence). V was trimmed by 4 bases and J by 0 bases, leaving 10 bases between them. The CDR3 is CASSSPDSSGNTIYF. The DNA of the CDR3 is TGTGCCAGCAGCTCGCCAGACTCCTCTGGAAACACCATATATTTT.

The chain has TRBV4-2 and TRBJ1-5; D ambiguous. The CDR3 spans 15 residues. Deletions cut 1 base from V and 0 bases from J, with 7 bases between. CDR1 LGHNA and CDR2 YNFKEQ come from the germline V gene. The CDR3 DNA is TGTGCCAGCAGCCAAGTAAGACTTAGCAATCAGCCCCAGCATTTT. Its translation: CASSQVRLSNQPQHF.

This chain links TRBV5-4 with TRBJ2-7; maybe TRBD2 (6 bases). CDR3 length: 14 residues. Germline assignment: CDR1 SGHNT and CDR2 YYREEE (reference sequence). The V and J ends lost 4 bases and 6 bases respectively, with 17 bases between them. The CDR3 sequence is CASSNRRVGGEQYF. In DNA form, the CDR3 reads TGTGCCAGCAGCAACCGCAGGGTCGGGGGCGAGCAGTACTTC.

This clone occurred a few times. The chain couples TRBV7-8 to TRBJ1-1; no definite D call. The germline V and J ends were trimmed by 1 base and 7 bases, with 10 bases remaining between them. This CDR3 has 13 amino acids. Germline V gene data show CDR1 as SGHVS and CDR2 as FQNEAQ. The chain's CDR3 is CASSLGGQIEAFF. CDR3 DNA: TGTGCCAGCAGCTTAGGAGGGCAGATTGAAGCTTTCTTT.